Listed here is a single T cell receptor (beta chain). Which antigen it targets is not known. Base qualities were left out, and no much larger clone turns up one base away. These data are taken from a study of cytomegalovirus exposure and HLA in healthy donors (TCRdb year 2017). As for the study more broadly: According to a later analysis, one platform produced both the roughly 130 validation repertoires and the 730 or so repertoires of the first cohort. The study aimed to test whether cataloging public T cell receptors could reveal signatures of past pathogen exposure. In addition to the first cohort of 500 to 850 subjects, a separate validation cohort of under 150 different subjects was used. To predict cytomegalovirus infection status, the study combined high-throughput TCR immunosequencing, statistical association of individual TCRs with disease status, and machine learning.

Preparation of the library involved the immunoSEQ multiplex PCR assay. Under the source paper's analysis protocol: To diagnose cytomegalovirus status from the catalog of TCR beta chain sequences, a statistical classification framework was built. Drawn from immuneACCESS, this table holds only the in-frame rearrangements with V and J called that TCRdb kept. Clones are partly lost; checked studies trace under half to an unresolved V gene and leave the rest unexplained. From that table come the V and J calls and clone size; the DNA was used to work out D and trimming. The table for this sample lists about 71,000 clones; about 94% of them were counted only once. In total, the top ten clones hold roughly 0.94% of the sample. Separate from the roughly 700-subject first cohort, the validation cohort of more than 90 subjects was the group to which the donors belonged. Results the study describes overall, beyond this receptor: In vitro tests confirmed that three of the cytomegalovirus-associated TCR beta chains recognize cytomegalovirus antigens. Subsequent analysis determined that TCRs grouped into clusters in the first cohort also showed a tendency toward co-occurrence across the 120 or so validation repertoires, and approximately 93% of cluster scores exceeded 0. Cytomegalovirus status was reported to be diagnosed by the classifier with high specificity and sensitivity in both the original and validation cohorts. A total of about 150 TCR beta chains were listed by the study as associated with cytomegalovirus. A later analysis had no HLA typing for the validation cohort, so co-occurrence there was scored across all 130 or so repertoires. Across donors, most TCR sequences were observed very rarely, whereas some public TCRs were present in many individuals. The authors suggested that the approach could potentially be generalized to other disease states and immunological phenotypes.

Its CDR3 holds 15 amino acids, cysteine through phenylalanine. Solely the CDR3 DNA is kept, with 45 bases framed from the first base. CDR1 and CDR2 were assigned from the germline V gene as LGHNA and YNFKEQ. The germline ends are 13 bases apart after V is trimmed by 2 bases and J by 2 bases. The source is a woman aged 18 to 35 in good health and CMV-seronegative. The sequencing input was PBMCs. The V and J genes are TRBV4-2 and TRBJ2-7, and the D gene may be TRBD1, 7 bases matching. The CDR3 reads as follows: CASSQSGGTAYEQYF. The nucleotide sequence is TGTGCCAGCAGCCAATCTGGGGGGACAGCCTACGAGCAGTACTTC.